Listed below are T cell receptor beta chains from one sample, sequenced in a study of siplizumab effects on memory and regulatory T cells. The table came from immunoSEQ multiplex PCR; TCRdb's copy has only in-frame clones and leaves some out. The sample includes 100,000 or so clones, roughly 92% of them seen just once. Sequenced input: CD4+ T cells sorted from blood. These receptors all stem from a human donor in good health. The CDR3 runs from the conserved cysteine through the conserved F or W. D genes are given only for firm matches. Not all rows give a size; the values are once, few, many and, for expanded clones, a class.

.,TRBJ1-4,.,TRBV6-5,CASSLTGTKEKLFF,TGTGCCAGCAGCCTGACAGGAACGAAGGAAAAACTGTTTTTT
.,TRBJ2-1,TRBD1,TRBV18,CASSPGQGLSEQFF,TGTGCCAGCTCACCGGGACAGGGGTTATCTGAGCAGTTCTTC
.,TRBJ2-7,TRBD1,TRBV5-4,CASSGRDRLSDEQYF,TGTGCCAGCAGCGGAAGGGACAGGCTTTCCGACGAGCAGTACTTC
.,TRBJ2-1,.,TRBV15,CATSRGGEYNEQFF,TGTGCCACCAGCAGAGGCGGGGAATACAATGAGCAGTTCTTC
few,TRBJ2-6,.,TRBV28,CASSSPPSGANVLTF,TGTGCCAGCAGTTCCCCTCCCTCTGGGGCCAACGTCCTGACTTTC
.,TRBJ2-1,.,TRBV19,CASSERTRNKYNEQFF,TGTGCCAGTAGCGAGCGGACTCGGAATAAGTACAATGAGCAGTTCTTC
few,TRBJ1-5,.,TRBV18,CASSPPGRSNQPQHF,TGTGCCAGCTCACCTCCGGGACGGAGCAATCAGCCCCAGCATTTT
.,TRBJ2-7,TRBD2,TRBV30,CAWSARGTSGHYEQYF,TGTGCCTGGAGTGCGCGAGGGACTAGCGGACACTACGAGCAGTACTTC
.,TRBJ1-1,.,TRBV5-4,CASRVTGTTEAFF,TGTGCCAGCAGAGTCACAGGGACCACTGAAGCTTTCTTT
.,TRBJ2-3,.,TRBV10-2,CATSFQIPGEQYF,TGCGCCACCTCGTTTCAGATCCCAGGGGAGCAGTATTTT
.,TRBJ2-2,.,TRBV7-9,CASSHPGPGELFF,TGTGCCAGCAGCCATCCAGGGCCCGGGGAGCTGTTTTTT
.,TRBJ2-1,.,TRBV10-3,CAATTPPGNEQFF,TGTGCCGCGACTACTCCTCCCGGCAATGAGCAGTTCTTC
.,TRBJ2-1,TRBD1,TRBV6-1,CATGQGLSSYNEQFF,TGTGCCACGGGACAGGGCCTAAGCTCCTACAATGAGCAGTTCTTC
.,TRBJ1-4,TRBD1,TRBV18,CASSDQTGTNEKLFF,TGTGCCAGCTCTGATCAGACAGGGACTAATGAAAAACTGTTTTTT
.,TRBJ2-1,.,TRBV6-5,CASRQVDEQFF,TGTGCCAGCAGGCAGGTTGATGAGCAGTTCTTC
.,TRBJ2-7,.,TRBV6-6,CASGGGLRTTYEQYF,TGTGCCAGCGGAGGGGGACTCCGAACCACCTACGAGCAGTACTTC
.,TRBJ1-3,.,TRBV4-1,CASSQASGHSGNTIYF,TGCGCCAGCAGCCAAGCCTCAGGACACTCTGGAAACACCATATATTTT
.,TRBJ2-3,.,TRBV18,CASSPPGTDTQYF,TGTGCCAGCTCACCACCGGGCACAGATACGCAGTATTTT
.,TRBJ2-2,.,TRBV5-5,CASSLVPQLNTGELFF,TGTGCCAGCAGCTTGGTGCCACAGCTGAACACCGGGGAGCTGTTTTTT
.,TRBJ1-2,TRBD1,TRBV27,CASSLRADRGWDGYTF,TGTGCCAGCAGTTTAAGAGCGGACAGGGGTTGGGATGGCTACACCTTC
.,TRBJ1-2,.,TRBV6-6,CASSYAPPSSYGYTF,TGTGCCAGCAGTTACGCCCCCCCGTCGAGCTATGGCTACACCTTC
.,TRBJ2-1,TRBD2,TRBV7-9,CASSLVLTSGNHNEQFF,TGTGCCAGCAGCTTAGTACTGACTAGCGGGAACCACAATGAGCAGTTCTTC
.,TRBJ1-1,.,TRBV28,CASSLTLLKVGIGNTEAFF,TGTGCCAGCAGTTTAACCCTCCTAAAGGTCGGGATCGGGAACACTGAAGCTTTCTTT
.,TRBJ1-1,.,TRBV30,CAWRITGLITEAFF,TGTGCCTGGAGGATTACAGGGTTGATCACTGAAGCTTTCTTT
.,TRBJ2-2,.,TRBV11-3,CASSSDTANTGELFF,TGTGCCAGCAGCTCTGACACCGCGAACACCGGGGAGCTGTTTTTT
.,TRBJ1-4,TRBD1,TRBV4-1,CASSKIQGANEKLFF,TGCGCCAGCAGCAAGATTCAGGGGGCTAATGAAAAACTGTTTTTT
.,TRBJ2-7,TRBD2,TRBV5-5,CASSLSGLGLAGGYEQYF,TGTGCCAGCAGCTTGTCTGGTCTTGGGCTAGCGGGAGGCTACGAGCAGTACTTC
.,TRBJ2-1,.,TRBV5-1,CASSSVAGAGEQFF,TGCGCCAGCAGCTCGGTCGCGGGCGCTGGTGAGCAGTTCTTC
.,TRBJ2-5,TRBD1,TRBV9,CASSAGTGFFNEETQYF,TGTGCCAGCAGCGCCGGGACAGGGTTTTTCAACGAGGAGACCCAGTACTTC
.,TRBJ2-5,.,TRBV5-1,CASSSDMSVQETQYF,TGCGCCAGCAGCTCTGACATGTCTGTCCAAGAGACCCAGTACTTC
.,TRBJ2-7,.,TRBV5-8,CASSAPGTYEQYF,TGTGCCAGCAGTGCCCCCGGGACCTACGAGCAGTACTTC
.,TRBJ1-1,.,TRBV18,CASSPGNTEAFF,TGTGCCAGCTCACCAGGGAACACTGAAGCTTTCTTT
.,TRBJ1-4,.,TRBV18,CASSPLQGENEKLFF,TGTGCCAGCTCACCACTCCAGGGCGAAAATGAAAAACTGTTTTTT
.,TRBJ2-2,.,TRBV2,CASIQGLTGELFF,TGTGCCAGCATCCAAGGGCTTACCGGGGAGCTGTTTTTT
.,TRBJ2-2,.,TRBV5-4,CASSLGIASYTGELFF,TGTGCCAGCAGCTTGGGAATAGCGTCCTACACCGGGGAGCTGTTTTTT
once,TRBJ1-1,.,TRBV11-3,CASNVGEAFF,TGTGCCAGCAATGTCGGTGAAGCTTTCTTT
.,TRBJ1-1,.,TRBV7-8,CASSRGKNTEAFF,TGTGCCAGCAGCCGTGGAAAGAACACTGAAGCTTTCTTT
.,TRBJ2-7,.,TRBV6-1,CASRIQLGLTYEQYF,TGTGCCAGCAGAATTCAACTGGGTCTCACCTACGAGCAGTACTTC
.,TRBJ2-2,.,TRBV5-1,CASNLREWNTGELFF,TGCGCCAGCAACCTCAGGGAATGGAACACCGGGGAGCTGTTTTTT
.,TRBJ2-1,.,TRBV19,CASNADSVSYNEQFF,TGTGCCAGTAACGCCGATAGCGTCTCCTACAATGAGCAGTTCTTC
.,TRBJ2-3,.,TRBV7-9,CASSFLSTDTQYF,TGTGCCAGCAGCTTCCTGAGCACAGATACGCAGTATTTT
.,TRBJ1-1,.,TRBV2,CASGEGRTEAFF,TGTGCCAGCGGTGAGGGCCGCACTGAAGCTTTCTTT
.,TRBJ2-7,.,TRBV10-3,CAIRGDQGTYEQYF,TGTGCCATCAGGGGTGACCAGGGGACCTACGAGCAGTACTTC
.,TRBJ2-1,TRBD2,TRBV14,CASSQEVEREYEQFF,TGTGCCAGCAGCCAAGAAGTCGAGCGGGAGTATGAGCAGTTCTTC
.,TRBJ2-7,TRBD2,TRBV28,CASSLQAGAYEQYF,TGTGCCAGCAGTTTACAGGCGGGAGCCTACGAGCAGTACTTC